A selection of T cell receptor beta chains follows, all from one sample in a study of regulatory T cells in long-lasting Graves disease. A single record per CDR3 protein comes from TCRdb applying MiXCR to the multiplex PCR reads. The table has 500,000 to 700,000 distinct CDR3 sequences, around 32% seen once. The sample in question was peripheral blood mononuclear cells (PBMCs), obtained when the disease was refractory, from a patient treated with antithyroid drugs. The receptors derive from a female donor with Graves disease. The CDR3 runs from the conserved cysteine through the conserved F or W.

J gene: TRBJ2-7
V gene: TRBV20-1
CDR3 protein: CSARATGYSYEQYF

J gene: TRBJ1-5
V gene: TRBV19
CDR3 protein: CASSIQGDSNQPQHF

J gene: TRBJ2-1
V gene: TRBV15
CDR3 protein: CATSPTSGYNEQFF

J gene: TRBJ1-4
V gene: TRBV5-1
CDR3 protein: CASSLALGRGTNEKLFF

J gene: TRBJ1-4
V gene: TRBV7-9
CDR3 protein: CASSSEVFGEKLFF

J gene: TRBJ1-6
V gene: TRBV6-1
CDR3 protein: CASSNPATPLHF

J gene: TRBJ1-1
V gene: TRBV6-1
CDR3 protein: CASSESARANTEAFF

J gene: TRBJ1-2
V gene: TRBV29-1
CDR3 protein: CSVAYSYGYTF

J gene: TRBJ2-7
V gene: TRBV19
CDR3 protein: CASSIVVAGGASSYEQYF

J gene: TRBJ2-7
V gene: TRBV5-1
CDR3 protein: CASSLNRQPPYEQYF

J gene: TRBJ1-2
V gene: TRBV3-1
CDR3 protein: CASSQLRPNVGYTF

J gene: TRBJ2-7
V gene: TRBV11-2
CDR3 protein: CASSSGSLAGYEQYF

J gene: TRBJ2-7
V gene: TRBV20-1
CDR3 protein: CSARLPGTGAYEQYF

J gene: TRBJ2-1
V gene: TRBV27
CDR3 protein: CASNPSRPSGSRHEQFF

J gene: TRBJ2-2
V gene: TRBV6-1
CDR3 protein: CASSESGPGELFF

J gene: TRBJ1-1
V gene: TRBV3-1
CDR3 protein: CASSQASGGSEAFF

J gene: TRBJ1-5
V gene: TRBV2
CDR3 protein: CASSENRAFNQPQHF

J gene: TRBJ2-7
V gene: TRBV7-2
CDR3 protein: CASSLGIGSSYEQYF

J gene: TRBJ1-1
V gene: TRBV19
CDR3 protein: CASSQTGRDTEAFF

J gene: TRBJ1-3
V gene: TRBV6-5
CDR3 protein: CASSYFTGTSSGNTIYF

J gene: TRBJ2-5
V gene: TRBV13
CDR3 protein: CASSLGLREGEETQYF

J gene: TRBJ1-3
V gene: TRBV6-1
CDR3 protein: CASSGDPAGEGNTIYF

J gene: TRBJ1-5
V gene: TRBV28
CDR3 protein: CASSFGHNQPQHF

J gene: TRBJ2-5
V gene: TRBV20-1
CDR3 protein: CSARVQGGEETQYF

J gene: TRBJ2-1
V gene: TRBV7-9
CDR3 protein: CASSLTVGQGLYNEQFF

J gene: TRBJ1-3
V gene: TRBV9
CDR3 protein: CASSEGLGNTIYF

J gene: TRBJ1-1
V gene: TRBV10-3
CDR3 protein: CAISLQGVETEAFF

J gene: TRBJ1-4
V gene: TRBV5-1
CDR3 protein: CASSPLGSSEKLFF

J gene: TRBJ2-2
V gene: TRBV24-1
CDR3 protein: CATSDPGTSGETGELFF

J gene: TRBJ1-3
V gene: TRBV3-1
CDR3 protein: CASSHGPAYSGNTIYF

J gene: TRBJ1-1
V gene: TRBV2
CDR3 protein: CASMGIEAFF

J gene: TRBJ2-1
V gene: TRBV11-2
CDR3 protein: CASSFGTSGRNEQFF

J gene: TRBJ1-2
V gene: TRBV25-1
CDR3 protein: CASSEQGALDYGYTF

J gene: TRBJ1-5
V gene: TRBV15
CDR3 protein: CATSGSQGGSNQPQHF

J gene: TRBJ2-7
V gene: TRBV6-1
CDR3 protein: CASSRTFYEQYF

J gene: TRBJ1-2
V gene: TRBV12-3/TRBV12-4
CDR3 protein: CASRPSGAGYGYTF

J gene: TRBJ1-2
V gene: TRBV19
CDR3 protein: CASSITSAATYGYTF

J gene: TRBJ1-1
V gene: TRBV30
CDR3 protein: CAWSVLAGTGGAFF

J gene: TRBJ2-5
V gene: TRBV2
CDR3 protein: CASSPDRAETQYF

J gene: TRBJ2-1
V gene: TRBV12-5
CDR3 protein: CASGLGGTSGRPYNEQFF

J gene: TRBJ1-2
V gene: TRBV2
CDR3 protein: CASSEGQGRNYGYTF

J gene: TRBJ2-5
V gene: TRBV5-5
CDR3 protein: CASSTRRLIGETQYF

J gene: TRBJ2-7
V gene: TRBV5-6
CDR3 protein: CASSTGHSYEQYF

J gene: TRBJ1-2
V gene: TRBV25-1
CDR3 protein: CASSESHRGAYGYTF

J gene: TRBJ1-4
V gene: TRBV28
CDR3 protein: CASSDLPGTGEKLFF

J gene: TRBJ1-2
V gene: TRBV6-2/TRBV6-3
CDR3 protein: CASRRGKGDGYTF

J gene: TRBJ1-3
V gene: TRBV28
CDR3 protein: CASSGGARGNTIYF

J gene: TRBJ2-5
V gene: TRBV20-1
CDR3 protein: CSARDPAGQETQYF

J gene: TRBJ2-1
V gene: TRBV3-1
CDR3 protein: CASSQSSGMGNEQFF

J gene: TRBJ2-4
V gene: TRBV7-3
CDR3 protein: CASSLSRQKLAKNIQYF

J gene: TRBJ1-2
V gene: TRBV28
CDR3 protein: CASAGAYGYTF

J gene: TRBJ2-2
V gene: TRBV19
CDR3 protein: CASSILGPTSNTGELFF

J gene: TRBJ1-4
V gene: TRBV6-9
CDR3 protein: CASRLFRYEELFF

J gene: TRBJ2-7
V gene: TRBV11-2
CDR3 protein: CASSRVIGQNYEQYF

J gene: TRBJ1-2
V gene: TRBV25-1
CDR3 protein: CASQGANYGYAF

J gene: TRBJ2-5
V gene: TRBV2
CDR3 protein: CASRPLTSRETQYF